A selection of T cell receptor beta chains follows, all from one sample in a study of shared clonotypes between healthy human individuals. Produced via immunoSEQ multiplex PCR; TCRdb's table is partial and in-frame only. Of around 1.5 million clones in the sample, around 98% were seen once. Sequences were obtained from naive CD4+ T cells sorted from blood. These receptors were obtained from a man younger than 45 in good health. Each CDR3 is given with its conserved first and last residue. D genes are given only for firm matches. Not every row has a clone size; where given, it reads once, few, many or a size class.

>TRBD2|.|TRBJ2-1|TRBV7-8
CASSLWTSGASSYNEQFF
TGTGCCAGCAGCTTGTGGACTAGCGGGGCTAGCTCCTACAATGAGCAGTTCTTC
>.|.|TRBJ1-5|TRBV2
CASRGLLSNQPQHF
TGTGCCAGCAGGGGACTACTTAGCAATCAGCCCCAGCATTTT
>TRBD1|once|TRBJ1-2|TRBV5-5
CASSSRDSSLGYTF
TGTGCCAGCAGCAGCCGGGACAGCAGTCTCGGCTACACCTTC
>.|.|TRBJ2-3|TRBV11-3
CASSTRARPDTQYF
TGTGCCAGCAGCACGCGGGCCCGGCCTGATACGCAGTATTTT
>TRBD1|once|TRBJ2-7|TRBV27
CASRRGLGQGTYEQYF
TGTGCCAGCAGGCGCGGCCTGGGACAGGGGACCTACGAGCAGTACTTC
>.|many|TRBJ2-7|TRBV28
CASSLFYEQYF
TGTGCCAGCAGTTTATTCTACGAGCAGTACTTC
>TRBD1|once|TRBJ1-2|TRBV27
CASTLTRGQGTYGYTF
TGTGCCAGCACCCTTACCCGGGGACAGGGGACCTATGGCTACACCTTC
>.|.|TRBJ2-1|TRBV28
CASSRWTRLREQFF
TGTGCCAGCAGTCGGTGGACAAGGCTGAGGGAGCAGTTCTTC
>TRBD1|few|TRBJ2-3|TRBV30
CACSWTGSTDTQYF
TGTGCCTGCTCGTGGACAGGGAGCACAGATACGCAGTATTTT
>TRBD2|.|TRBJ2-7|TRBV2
CASSEAGLAGHYEQYF
TGTGCCAGCAGTGAAGCGGGACTAGCGGGACATTACGAGCAGTACTTC
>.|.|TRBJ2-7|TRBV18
CASSPAESYEQYF
TGTGCCAGCTCACCAGCCGAATCCTACGAGCAGTACTTC
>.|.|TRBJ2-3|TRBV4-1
CASSQIGGSSTDTQYF
TGCGCCAGCAGCCAGATCGGGGGTTCTAGCACAGATACGCAGTATTTT
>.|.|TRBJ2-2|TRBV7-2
CASSSDTGTGELFF
TGTGCCAGCAGCTCGGACACTGGGACCGGGGAGCTGTTTTTT
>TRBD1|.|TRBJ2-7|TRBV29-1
CSVEKGQGTEQYF
TGCAGCGTTGAAAAGGGACAGGGAACCGAGCAGTACTTC
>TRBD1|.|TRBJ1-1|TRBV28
CASSLQGLNTEAFF
TGTGCCAGCAGCTTACAGGGGCTGAACACTGAAGCTTTCTTT